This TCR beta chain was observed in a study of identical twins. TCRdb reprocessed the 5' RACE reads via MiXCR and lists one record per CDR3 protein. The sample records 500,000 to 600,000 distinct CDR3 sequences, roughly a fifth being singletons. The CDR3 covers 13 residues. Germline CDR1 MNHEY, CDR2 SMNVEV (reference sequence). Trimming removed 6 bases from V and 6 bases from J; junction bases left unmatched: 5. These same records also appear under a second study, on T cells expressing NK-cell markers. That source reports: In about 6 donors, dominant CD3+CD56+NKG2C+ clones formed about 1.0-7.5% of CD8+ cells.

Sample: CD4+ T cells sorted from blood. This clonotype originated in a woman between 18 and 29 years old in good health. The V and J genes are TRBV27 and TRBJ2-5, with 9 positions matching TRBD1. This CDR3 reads CASRGTGMKTQYF. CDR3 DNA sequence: TGTGCCAGCAGGGGGACAGGGATGAAGACCCAGTACTTC.